This passage covers 15 T cell receptor beta chains from one sample sequenced in a study of shared clonotypes between healthy human individuals. Only in-frame clones appear in the TCRdb table, and some are missing; sequencing was by immunoSEQ multiplex PCR. The sample has a few million clones, just over 90% seen once; the top ten hold 0.35% to 0.45%. The sequenced material came from naive CD4+ T cells from PBMCs. Noted subset: CD45RA+ positively selected. These receptors were obtained from a man younger than 35 in good health. Some clones in this sample may be carry-over from other donors' samples.

This chain links TRBV6-6 with TRBJ2-7, with D unresolved. The CDR3 is 16 residues long. Germline V CDR1 and CDR2: MNHNY, SVGAGI (reference sequence). Trimming took off 0 bases at V and 0 bases at J, with 12 bases between the two ends. This CDR3 is CASSYSIQRHSYEQYF. CDR3 nucleotides: TGTGCCAGCAGTTACTCGATTCAGCGACACTCCTACGAGCAGTACTTC.

V gene TRBV7-9 combines with J gene TRBJ2-3; TRBD2 matches at 8 bases. Trimming at V came to 1 base and at J to 2 bases, leaving 5 bases not matched to a gene. This CDR3 contains 16 residues. Germline values: CDR1 SEHNR, CDR2 FQNEAQ (reference sequence). The CDR3 DNA reads as TGTGCCAGCAGCTTAGGAACTAGCGGAGCCACAGATACGCAGTATTTT. Amino acid sequence: CASSLGTSGATDTQYF.

The chain couples TRBV4-1 to TRBJ2-1, with 11 positions matching TRBD2. V was clipped by 2 bases and J by 7 bases; unmatched bases: 10. Germline V gene data show CDR1 as MGHRA and CDR2 as YSYEKL. The CDR3 contains 17 residues. The CDR3 is CASSQPLAGVGKNEQFF. The CDR3 region has the DNA TGCGCCAGCAGCCAACCACTAGCGGGAGTAGGTAAGAATGAGCAGTTCTTC.

About this clone itself: The same CDR3 can be traced to other DNA sequences in this sample. The genes are TRBV11-3 and TRBJ1-1; 8 bases are a match to TRBD1. Looked up from germline, CDR1 is SGHNT and CDR2 is YENEEA. The CDR3 consists of 13 residues. V lost 5 bases and J lost 5; bases outside the gene matches: 4. The CDR3 here is CASSPDRETEAFF. DNA of the CDR3: TGTGCCAGCAGCCCGGACAGGGAAACTGAAGCTTTCTTT.

This CDR3 reads CSVAGQGLSNYGYTF. CDR3 nucleotides: TGCAGCGTCGCTGGACAGGGACTAAGTAACTATGGCTACACCTTC. The rearrangement joins TRBV29-1 to TRBJ1-2, with TRBD1 matching 8 bases. The ends lost 6 bases at V and 1 base at J; junction bases unmatched: 10. The CDR3 has 15 amino acids. Per the germline V gene, CDR1 is SQVTM and CDR2 is ANQGSEA.

V and J are TRBV5-1 and TRBJ1-2, with 9 positions matching TRBD1. Germline trimming cut 4 bases from V and 7 bases from J; bases unmatched to any gene: 11. Germline-derived CDR1 and CDR2 are SGHRS and YFSETQ. This CDR3 spans 15 amino acids. The CDR3 DNA is TGCGCCAGCAGCAACGACACAGGGGGCCGAGGTGGCTACACCTTC. As protein: CASSNDTGGRGGYTF.

The V gene is TRBV30, the J gene TRBJ2-6, with D hard to call. This CDR3 spans 11 amino acids. Looked up from germline, CDR1 is GTSNPN and CDR2 is SVGIG (reference sequence). In DNA, the CDR3 is TGTTGCCACTCTGGGGCCAACGTCCTGACTTTC. The encoded protein is CCHSGANVLTF.

The chain is built from TRBV15 and TRBJ2-7; D unresolved. Trimming cost V 1 base and J 2 bases, with 9 bases left between them. CDR1 LNHNV and CDR2 YYDKDF come from the germline V gene (reference sequence). The CDR3 has 14 amino acids. The CDR3 nucleotides read TGTGCCACCAGCAGAGTCTCCGGCGCCTACGAGCAGTACTTC. It specifies CATSRVSGAYEQYF. The full variable domain, in which reference TRBV15 and TRBJ2-7 provide the parts outside the CDR3, is DAMVIQNPRYQVTQFGKPVTLSCSQTLNHNVMYWYQQKSSQAPKLLFHYYDKDFNNEADTPDNFQSRRPNTSFCFLDIRSPGLGDTAMYLCATSRVSGAYEQYFGPGTRLTVT.

This clone has more than one count but fewer than ten. The chain joins TRBV4-1 to TRBJ1-2; tentative D call: TRBD1 (6 bases). This CDR3 is 13 amino acids long. The germline CDR1 and CDR2 sequences are MGHRA and YSYEKL. V lost 2 bases to trimming and J lost 2 bases, with 6 bases between them. The CDR3 spells CASSQQGNYGYTF. In nucleotides, the CDR3 is TGCGCCAGCAGCCAACAGGGGAACTATGGCTACACCTTC.

Regarding this clone: A read error may produce the germline difference seen at one junction end. This sample includes further DNA sequences coding for the same CDR3. The chain has TRBV7-2 and TRBJ2-5; 10 nucleotides agree with TRBD2. The germline V gene has CDR1 SGHTA and CDR2 FQGNSA. The CDR3 totals 14 residues. The DNA of the CDR3 is TGTGCCAGCAGTTTAGCGGGAGGTGAAGAGACCCAGTACTTC. Translating it yields CASSLAGGEETQYF.

This chain uses TRBV30 with TRBJ1-1; maybe TRBD1 (6 bases). The CDR3 runs 12 residues. Germline lookup yields CDR1 GTSNPN and CDR2 SVGIG (reference sequence). Trimming took off 5 bases at V and 8 bases at J, with 15 bases between the two ends. CDR3 DNA: TGTGCCTGGGGTACAGGGCAAGGGGAAGCTTTCTTT. Translation: CAWGTGQGEAFF.

The chain recombines TRBV29-1 with TRBJ2-3; 7 nucleotides line up with TRBD2. Germline-derived CDR1 and CDR2 are SQVTM and ANQGSEA. The CDR3 loop spans 14 amino acids. Trimming removed 8 bases from V and 5 bases from J; junction bases left unmatched: 13. The DNA of the CDR3 is TGCAGCTTTATGAAGGGAGGGCCGGTAGATACGCAGTATTTT. Amino acid sequence: CSFMKGGPVDTQYF.

In the case of this clone: Other nucleotide sequences in the sample specify the same CDR3. The chain links TRBV28 to TRBJ1-1; D gene unclear. Looked up from germline, CDR1 is MDHEN and CDR2 is SYDVKM. Trimming removed 2 bases from V and 6 bases from J, with 7 bases in between. CDR3 length equals 12 residues. CDR3 sequence (DNA): TGTGCCAGCAGTTTAGGTGGGTCTGAAGCTTTCTTT. Residues: CASSLGGSEAFF. Complete variable domain (other parts from reference TRBV28 and TRBJ1-1): DVKVTQSSRYLVKRTGEKVFLECVQDMDHENMFWYRQDPGLGLRLIYFSYDVKMKEKGDIPEGYSVSREKKERFSLILESASTNQTSMYLCASSLGGSEAFFGQGTRLTVV.

This chain connects TRBV19 to TRBJ2-7; D is possibly TRBD2 (5 bases). V dropped 5 bases and J dropped 3 bases, with 11 bases sitting between them. CDR3 size: 13 residues. Germline CDR1 reads LNHDA; CDR2 reads SQIVND (reference sequence). The DNA for the CDR3 is TGTGCCAGTAGTCGGACGGCGGGCTACGAGCAGTACTTC. Its protein product is CASSRTAGYEQYF. Based on the CDR3 plus reference TRBV19 and TRBJ2-7, the full variable domain is DGGITQSPKYLFRKEGQNVTLSCEQNLNHDAMYWYRQDPGQGLRLIYYSQIVNDFQKGDIAEGYSVSREKKESFPLTVTSAQKNPTAFYLCASSRTAGYEQYFGPGTRLTVT.

As regards this clone: The same CDR3 can be traced to other DNA sequences in this sample. The V call is TRBV6-1, the J call TRBJ2-7; D gene ambiguous. V lost 4 bases and J 4 bases, leaving 5 bases between the germline ends. The germline gives CDR1 MNHNS, CDR2 SASEGT. This CDR3 contains 11 residues. The CDR3, as DNA: TGTGCCAGCAGTGTTCCATACGAGCAGTACTTC. It codes for CASSVPYEQYF.